These T cell receptor beta chains were read from a single sample in a study of cytomegalovirus exposure and HLA in healthy donors. Assay: immunoSEQ multiplex PCR; the TCRdb copy retains only in-frame clones and omits some. This sample carries 95,000 to 150,000 clones, approximately 79% of them seen once, and the ten largest clones take about 2%. The sample was PBMCs. The source of these receptors is a man aged 25-45 years in good health and CMV-seronegative. Each CDR3 is given with its conserved first and last residue. Expanded clones get a size class; other rows say once, few or many, or leave the size out.

clone size: -
V gene: TRBV5-1
J gene: TRBJ1-5
CDR3 protein: CASSRIRGRGAQPQHF

clone size: -
V gene: TRBV5-1
J gene: TRBJ2-4
CDR3 protein: CASSVPTGGEAKNSQYF

clone size: -
V gene: TRBV4-1
J gene: TRBJ2-5
CDR3 protein: CASSQVPLAGGGVQGTQYF

clone size: -
V gene: TRBV5-6
J gene: TRBJ1-2
CDR3 protein: CASSVAQGAITNYGYTF

clone size: -
V gene: TRBV28
J gene: TRBJ2-2
CDR3 protein: CASSYRDRGAPGELFF

clone size: -
V gene: TRBV5-1
J gene: TRBJ2-6
CDR3 protein: CASSFREGSGANVLTF

clone size: -
V gene: TRBV7-2
J gene: TRBJ2-1
CDR3 protein: CASSGGLAVRISEQFF

clone size: -
V gene: TRBV7-9
J gene: TRBJ1-3
CDR3 protein: CSSSDPQDF

clone size: -
V gene: TRBV4-3
J gene: TRBJ2-2
CDR3 protein: CASSKHRATNTGELFF

clone size: -
V gene: TRBV15
J gene: TRBJ1-5
CDR3 protein: CATSEGTGVLSGQPQHF

clone size: -
V gene: TRBV28
J gene: TRBJ1-6
CDR3 protein: CASDSLGSSYNSPLHF

clone size: -
V gene: TRBV4-2
J gene: TRBJ2-1
CDR3 protein: CASSQAGTETYNEQFF

clone size: -
V gene: TRBV7-8
J gene: TRBJ1-1
CDR3 protein: CASSFTGVRAEAFF

clone size: few
V gene: TRBV9
J gene: TRBJ1-1
CDR3 protein: CASSVGTTNTEAFF

clone size: -
V gene: TRBV11-2
J gene: TRBJ2-7
CDR3 protein: CASSQTGGSYEQYF

clone size: -
V gene: TRBV5-6
J gene: TRBJ2-1
CDR3 protein: CASSLTADEQFF

clone size: -
V gene: TRBV4-1
J gene: TRBJ2-1
CDR3 protein: CASSQRSSGVSYNEQFF

clone size: -
V gene: TRBV28
J gene: TRBJ2-7
CDR3 protein: CASADGQGVIEQYF

clone size: once
V gene: TRBV21-1
J gene: TRBJ2-1
CDR3 protein: CASSRKGTPHNEQFF

clone size: -
V gene: TRBV27
J gene: TRBJ2-2
CDR3 protein: CASKGGQDLLNTGELFF

clone size: -
V gene: TRBV6-1
J gene: TRBJ1-2
CDR3 protein: CASRPVGTGRDGYTF

clone size: -
V gene: TRBV10-2
J gene: TRBJ1-5
CDR3 protein: CASSPDRLNQPQHF

clone size: -
V gene: TRBV11-2
J gene: TRBJ2-7
CDR3 protein: CASSRQPGTGGWQYF

clone size: once
V gene: TRBV7-2
J gene: TRBJ2-3
CDR3 protein: CASSPRSSDYDTQYF

clone size: -
V gene: TRBV7-9
J gene: TRBJ1-1
CDR3 protein: CASSLASGGTEAFF

clone size: -
V gene: TRBV5-1
J gene: TRBJ2-2
CDR3 protein: CASSPHSGGALGELFF

clone size: -
V gene: TRBV7-2
J gene: TRBJ2-7
CDR3 protein: CASSLSLGTSGPLSYEQYF

clone size: -
V gene: TRBV6-5
J gene: TRBJ2-1
CDR3 protein: CASSSRESSYNEQFF

clone size: -
V gene: TRBV9
J gene: TRBJ1-1
CDR3 protein: CASSGEGEDRGPLLLNTEAFF

clone size: -
V gene: TRBV7-9
J gene: TRBJ2-7
CDR3 protein: CASSLVGTGINEQYF

clone size: few
V gene: TRBV6-5
J gene: TRBJ1-6
CDR3 protein: CASSYGPSSYNSPLHF

clone size: few
V gene: TRBV6-4
J gene: TRBJ2-7
CDR3 protein: CASSDSEQGEQYF

clone size: once
V gene: TRBV2
J gene: TRBJ1-5
CDR3 protein: CASSASTGHSNQPQHF

clone size: -
V gene: TRBV4-1
J gene: TRBJ1-5
CDR3 protein: CASSQDSGSNQPQHF

clone size: -
V gene: TRBV14
J gene: TRBJ2-5
CDR3 protein: CASSQGGTLQETQYF

clone size: -
V gene: TRBV9
J gene: TRBJ1-4
CDR3 protein: CASGRSATNEKLFF

clone size: -
V gene: TRBV10-1
J gene: TRBJ1-4
CDR3 protein: CASSSGQLNEKLFF

clone size: -
V gene: TRBV19
J gene: TRBJ1-6
CDR3 protein: CASSMGTGDTSPLHF

clone size: few
V gene: TRBV10-1
J gene: TRBJ2-5
CDR3 protein: CASSEGGTGDAETQYF

clone size: -
V gene: TRBV6-5
J gene: TRBJ2-1
CDR3 protein: CASSRTSGDYNEQFF

clone size: -
V gene: TRBV27
J gene: -
CDR3 protein: CASSPPGLPYEQYF

clone size: -
V gene: TRBV9
J gene: TRBJ1-1
CDR3 protein: CASSGTTGHTEAFF

clone size: -
V gene: TRBV28
J gene: TRBJ2-1
CDR3 protein: CASSLGLGAYNEQFF

clone size: -
V gene: TRBV7-2
J gene: TRBJ2-7
CDR3 protein: CASSLIGTSYEQYF

clone size: -
V gene: TRBV19
J gene: TRBJ1-5
CDR3 protein: CASSPGRGQGYNSNQPQHF

clone size: -
V gene: TRBV7-4
J gene: TRBJ2-4
CDR3 protein: CASSFRGARNIQYF

clone size: -
V gene: TRBV18
J gene: TRBJ1-5
CDR3 protein: CASSPPAGSLRGQPQHF

clone size: -
V gene: TRBV28
J gene: -
CDR3 protein: CASSFTYEQYF

clone size: -
V gene: TRBV27
J gene: TRBJ2-2
CDR3 protein: CASRTANTGELFF

clone size: -
V gene: TRBV6-1
J gene: TRBJ1-5
CDR3 protein: CASSSRGGWSQPQHF

clone size: -
V gene: TRBV5-1
J gene: TRBJ2-1
CDR3 protein: CASSLGRGGYNEQFF

clone size: -
V gene: TRBV4-2
J gene: TRBJ2-1
CDR3 protein: CASSQKAGGPDEQFF

clone size: -
V gene: TRBV7-2
J gene: TRBJ2-1
CDR3 protein: CASTPGSGGYNEQFF

clone size: -
V gene: TRBV2
J gene: TRBJ2-5
CDR3 protein: CASSSAARVYWETQYF